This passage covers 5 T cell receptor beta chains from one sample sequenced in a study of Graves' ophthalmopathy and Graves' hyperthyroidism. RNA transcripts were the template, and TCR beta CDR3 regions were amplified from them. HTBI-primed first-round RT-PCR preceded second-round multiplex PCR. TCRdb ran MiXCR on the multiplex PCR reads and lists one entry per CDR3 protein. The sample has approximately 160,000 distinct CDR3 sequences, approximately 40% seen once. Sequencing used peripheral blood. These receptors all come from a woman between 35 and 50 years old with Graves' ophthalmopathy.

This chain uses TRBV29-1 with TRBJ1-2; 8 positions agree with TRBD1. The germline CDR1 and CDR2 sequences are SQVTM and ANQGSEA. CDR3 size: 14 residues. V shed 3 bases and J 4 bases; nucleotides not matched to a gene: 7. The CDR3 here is CSVDGTGGTYGYTF. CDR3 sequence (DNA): TGCAGCGTTGATGGGACAGGCGGTACCTATGGCTACACCTTC.

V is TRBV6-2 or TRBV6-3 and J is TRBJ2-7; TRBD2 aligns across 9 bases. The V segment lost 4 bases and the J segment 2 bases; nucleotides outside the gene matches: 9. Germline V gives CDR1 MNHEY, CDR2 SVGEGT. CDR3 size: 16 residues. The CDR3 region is CASSSPRLAGTYEQYF. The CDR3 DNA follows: TGTGCCAGCAGTTCCCCAAGGCTAGCGGGAACCTACGAGCAGTACTTC.

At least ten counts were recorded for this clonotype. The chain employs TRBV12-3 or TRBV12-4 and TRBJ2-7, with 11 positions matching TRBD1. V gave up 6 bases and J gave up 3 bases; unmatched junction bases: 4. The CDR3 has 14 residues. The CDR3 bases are TGTGCCAGCAGAAGGACAGGGGGCAGCTACGAGCAGTACTTC. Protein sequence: CASRRTGGSYEQYF.

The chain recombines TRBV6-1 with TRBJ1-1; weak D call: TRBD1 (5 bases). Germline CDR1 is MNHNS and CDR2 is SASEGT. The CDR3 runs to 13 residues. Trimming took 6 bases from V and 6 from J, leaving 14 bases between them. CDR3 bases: TGTGCCAGCAGCCCGGCCAGGGCCGCTGAAGCTTTCTTT. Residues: CASSPARAAEAFF.

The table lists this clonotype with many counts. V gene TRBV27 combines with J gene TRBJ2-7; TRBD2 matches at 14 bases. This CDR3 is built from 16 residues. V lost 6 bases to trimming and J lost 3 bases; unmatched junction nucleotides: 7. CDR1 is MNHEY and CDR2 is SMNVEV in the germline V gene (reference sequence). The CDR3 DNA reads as TGTGCCAGCAGCCTTACCGGGACTAGCGGGAGCTACGAGCAGTACTTC. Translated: CASSLTGTSGSYEQYF.